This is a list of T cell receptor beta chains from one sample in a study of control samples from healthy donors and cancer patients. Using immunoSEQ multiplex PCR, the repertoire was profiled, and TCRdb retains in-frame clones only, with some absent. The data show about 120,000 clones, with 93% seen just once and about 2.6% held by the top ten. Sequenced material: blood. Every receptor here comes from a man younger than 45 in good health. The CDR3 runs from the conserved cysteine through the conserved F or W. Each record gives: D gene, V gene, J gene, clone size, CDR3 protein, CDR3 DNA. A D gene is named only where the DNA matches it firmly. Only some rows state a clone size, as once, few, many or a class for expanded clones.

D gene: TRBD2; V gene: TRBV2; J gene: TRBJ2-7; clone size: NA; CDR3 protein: CASRLADYEQYF; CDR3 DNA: TGTGCCAGCAGACTAGCGGACTACGAGCAGTACTTC
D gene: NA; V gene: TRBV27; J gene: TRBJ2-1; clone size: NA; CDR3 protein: CASSSPPTGEQFF; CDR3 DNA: TGTGCCAGCAGTTCCCCCCCCACCGGTGAGCAGTTCTTC
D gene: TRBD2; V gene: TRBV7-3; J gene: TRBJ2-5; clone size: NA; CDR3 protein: CASSPKAGGNQETQYF; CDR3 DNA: TGTGCCAGCAGCCCAAAAGCGGGGGGCAATCAAGAGACCCAGTACTTC
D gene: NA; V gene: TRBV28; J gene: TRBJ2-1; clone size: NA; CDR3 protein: CASRNSGTPTGNEQFF; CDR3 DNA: TGTGCCAGCAGAAACTCCGGGACACCAACGGGGAATGAGCAGTTCTTC
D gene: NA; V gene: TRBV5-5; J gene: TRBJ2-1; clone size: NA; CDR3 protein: CASSRFSQSRGYEQFF; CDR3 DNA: TGTGCCAGCAGCCGATTTTCCCAGTCACGGGGGTATGAGCAGTTCTTC
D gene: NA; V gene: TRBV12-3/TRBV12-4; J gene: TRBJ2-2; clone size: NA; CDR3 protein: CASYRGELFF; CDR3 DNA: TGTGCCAGCTACCGGGGGGAGCTGTTTTTT
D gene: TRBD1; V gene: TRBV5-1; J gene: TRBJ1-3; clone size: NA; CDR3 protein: CASSYEVQGAGNTIYF; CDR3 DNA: TGCGCCAGCAGCTACGAGGTTCAGGGGGCTGGAAACACCATATATTTT
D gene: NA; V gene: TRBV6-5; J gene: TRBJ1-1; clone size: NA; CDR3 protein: CASRFREGGNTEAFF; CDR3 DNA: TGTGCCAGCAGGTTTAGGGAGGGAGGGAACACTGAAGCTTTCTTT
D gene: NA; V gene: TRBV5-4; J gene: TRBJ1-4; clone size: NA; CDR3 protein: CASSPGGAASKFF; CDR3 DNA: TGTGCCAGCAGCCCGGGGGGGGCCGCATCCAAGTTTTTT
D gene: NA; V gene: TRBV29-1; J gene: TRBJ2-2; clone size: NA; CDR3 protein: CSVDHTNTGELFF; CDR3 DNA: TGCAGCGTTGACCACACGAACACCGGGGAGCTGTTTTTT
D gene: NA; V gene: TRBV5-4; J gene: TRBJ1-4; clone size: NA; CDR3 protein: CASSSYRFQEKLFF; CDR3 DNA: TGTGCCAGCAGCTCATACAGGTTTCAAGAAAAACTGTTTTTT
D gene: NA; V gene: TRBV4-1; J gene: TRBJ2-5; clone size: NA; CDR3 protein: CASSQEGGRWQETQYF; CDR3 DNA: TGCGCCAGCAGCCAAGAGGGGGGCCGGTGGCAAGAGACCCAGTACTTC
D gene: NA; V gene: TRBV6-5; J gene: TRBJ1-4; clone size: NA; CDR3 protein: CASKLGPPNEKLFF; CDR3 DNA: TGTGCCAGTAAATTGGGCCCGCCTAATGAAAAACTGTTTTTT
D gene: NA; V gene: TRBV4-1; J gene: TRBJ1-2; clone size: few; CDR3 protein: CASSQEVQVRGYTF; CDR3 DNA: TGCGCCAGCAGCCAAGAGGTACAGGTGCGTGGCTACACCTTC
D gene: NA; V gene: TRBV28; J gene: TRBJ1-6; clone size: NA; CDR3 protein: CASSLLRNSPLHF; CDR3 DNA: TGTGCCAGCAGTTTATTGAGGAATTCACCCCTCCACTTT
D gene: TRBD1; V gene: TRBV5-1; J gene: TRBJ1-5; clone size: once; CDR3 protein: CASSRQGGGQPQHF; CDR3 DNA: TGCGCCAGCAGCCGACAGGGGGGCGGTCAGCCCCAGCATTTT
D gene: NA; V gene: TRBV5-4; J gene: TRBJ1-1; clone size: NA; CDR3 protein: CASSLFRVMNTEAFF; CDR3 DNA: TGTGCCAGCAGCTTGTTTAGGGTTATGAACACTGAAGCTTTCTTT
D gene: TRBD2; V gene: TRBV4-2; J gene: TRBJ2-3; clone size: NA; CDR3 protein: CASSQELAGGRADTQYF; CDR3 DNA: TGTGCCAGCAGCCAAGAGCTAGCGGGGGGCCGGGCAGATACGCAGTATTTT
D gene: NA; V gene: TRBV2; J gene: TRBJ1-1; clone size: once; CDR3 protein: CASSNRAEAFF; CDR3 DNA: TGTGCCAGCAGTAACAGGGCTGAAGCTTTCTTT
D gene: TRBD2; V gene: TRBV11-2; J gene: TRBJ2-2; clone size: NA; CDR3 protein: CASRRLAGRQELFF; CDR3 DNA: TGTGCCAGCAGACGACTAGCGGGGCGACAGGAGCTGTTTTTT
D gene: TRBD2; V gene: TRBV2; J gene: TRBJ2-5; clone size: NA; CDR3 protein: CASSSEENSGGAWETQYF; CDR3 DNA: TGTGCCAGCAGCTCCGAAGAGAATAGCGGGGGGGCATGGGAGACCCAGTACTTC
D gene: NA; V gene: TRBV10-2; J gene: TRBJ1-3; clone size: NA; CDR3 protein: CASAPTGSGNTIYF; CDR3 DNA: TGCGCCAGCGCCCCGACAGGTTCGGGAAACACCATATATTTT
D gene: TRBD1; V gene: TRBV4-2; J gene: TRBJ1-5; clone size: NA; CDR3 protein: CASSPTRDRGQPQHF; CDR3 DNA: TGTGCCAGCAGCCCGACTCGGGACAGGGGTCAGCCCCAGCATTTT
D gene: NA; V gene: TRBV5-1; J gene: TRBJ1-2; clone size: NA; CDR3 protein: CASRPIHDYGYTF; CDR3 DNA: TGCGCCAGCAGGCCCATTCATGACTATGGCTACACCTTC
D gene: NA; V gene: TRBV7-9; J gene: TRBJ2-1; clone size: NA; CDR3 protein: CASSSPFGGNGNEQFF; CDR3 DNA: TGTGCCAGCAGCTCCCCTTTCGGGGGCAATGGAAATGAGCAGTTCTTC
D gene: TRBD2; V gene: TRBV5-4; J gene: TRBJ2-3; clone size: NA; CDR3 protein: CASSLSSGGSTDTQYF; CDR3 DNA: TGTGCCAGCAGCTTGAGTAGCGGGGGTAGCACAGATACGCAGTATTTT
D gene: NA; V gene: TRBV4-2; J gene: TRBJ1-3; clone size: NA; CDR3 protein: CASSQDRARNTIYF; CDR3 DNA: TGTGCCAGCAGCCAAGACAGGGCTAGAAACACCATATATTTT
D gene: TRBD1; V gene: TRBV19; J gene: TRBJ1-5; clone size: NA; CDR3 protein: CASSTRQGVYNQPQHF; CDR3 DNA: TGTGCCAGTAGTACCCGACAGGGAGTATACAATCAGCCCCAGCATTTT
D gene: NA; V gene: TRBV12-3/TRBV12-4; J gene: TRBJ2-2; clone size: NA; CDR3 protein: CASTSPTGELFF; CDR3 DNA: TGTGCCAGCACCTCCCCGACCGGGGAGCTGTTTTTT
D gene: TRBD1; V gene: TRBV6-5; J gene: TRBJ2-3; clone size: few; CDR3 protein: CASSRQGSDTQYF; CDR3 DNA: TGTGCCAGCAGTCGACAGGGCTCAGATACGCAGTATTTT
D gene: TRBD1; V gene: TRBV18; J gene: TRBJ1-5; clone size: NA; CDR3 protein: CASSQTNWGQGHGNQPQHF; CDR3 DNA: TGTGCCAGCTCGCAAACTAATTGGGGACAGGGACATGGCAATCAGCCCCAGCATTTT
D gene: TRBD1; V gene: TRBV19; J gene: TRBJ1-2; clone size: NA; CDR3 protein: CASSIGQGDRGLYGYTF; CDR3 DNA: TGTGCCAGTAGTATAGGACAAGGAGACAGGGGGCTCTATGGCTACACCTTC